What follows are 7 T cell receptor beta chains derived from one specimen sequenced in a study of CD8+ T cells in alopecia areata listed by TCRdb under 2018. The library was prepared using the immunoSEQ multiplex PCR assay. To provide template for TCR sequencing, every sample had RNA extracted and reverse transcribed into cDNA. This is the immuneACCESS table as TCRdb keeps it, with only in-frame sequences that have V and J called. A part of the clones is gone; compared with another copy, unresolved V genes explain less than half, and the rest is unexplained. Present in this sample are 110,000 to 150,000 clones, about two thirds of which were seen just once. In total, the top ten clones hold 36% of the sample. Specimen: CD8+ T cells sorted from blood. These receptors all stem from a human donor in good health.

This sequence joins TRBV10-2 and TRBJ2-7, with 10 bases matching TRBD2. The CDR3 extends over 18 amino acids. Losses at the gene ends were 6 bases for V and 6 bases for J; bases not matched to a gene: 20. Germline lookup yields CDR1 WSHSY and CDR2 SAAADI. The CDR3 nucleotides are TGCGCCAGCAGAAACAGGGGGAATGGACTAGCGGCCGTTTCCGAGCAGTACTTC. The encoded protein is CASRNRGNGLAAVSEQYF.

The chain combines TRBV7-2 with TRBJ2-3; 14 bases line up with TRBD2. Germline V gene lookup returns CDR1 SGHTA and CDR2 FQGNSA. The V segment lost 5 bases and the J segment 0 bases; nucleotides outside the gene matches: 10. This CDR3 has 19 residues. DNA of the CDR3: TGTGCCAGCAGCCCGGGACTAGCGGGAGTAGGTCTGAGCACAGATACGCAGTATTTT. It codes for CASSPGLAGVGLSTDTQYF.

This chain joins TRBV4-1 and TRBJ2-5, with D possibly matching TRBD1 (5 bases). The CDR3 extends over 17 amino acids. Germline CDR1 is MGHRA and CDR2 is YSYEKL. The V end was cut by 4 bases, the J end by 1 base, with 19 bases between. The CDR3 spells CASSRLAPQGRQETQYF. DNA for the CDR3: TGCGCCAGCAGCCGATTAGCCCCCCAGGGCCGCCAAGAGACCCAGTACTTC.

This clone was found a few times. The chain uses TRBV29-1 and TRBJ1-1; possible D gene TRBD1, 5 bases. Per the germline V gene, CDR1 is SQVTM and CDR2 is ANQGSEA. The CDR3 is made up of 11 amino acids. V dropped 3 bases and J dropped 11 bases, with 13 bases sitting between them. CDR3 sequence: CSVDLGRGAFF. In DNA, the CDR3 is TGCAGCGTTGACCTGGGACGAGGGGCTTTCTTT.

This clone was observed a few times. The J gene is TRBJ2-3, the V gene TRBV5-6; D is unclear. The germline V gene encodes CDR1 SGHDT and CDR2 YYEEEE. This CDR3 comprises 15 residues. Trimming took 6 bases from V and 6 from J, leaving 20 bases between them. The CDR3 nucleotides are TGTGCCAGCACTTCTCGGACCCGCGCGAGGGATACGCAGTATTTT. Translated, it gives CASTSRTRARDTQYF.

In nucleotides, the CDR3 is TGTGCCAGCAGTACTGGGACCGCCTATGGCTACACCTTC. The encoded protein is CASSTGTAYGYTF. V gene TRBV14 combines with J gene TRBJ1-2; maybe TRBD1 (5 bases). The V end was cut by 6 bases, the J end by 4 bases, with 12 bases between. Germline V CDR1 and CDR2: SGHDN, FVKESK. The CDR3 spans 13 residues.

The V call is TRBV27, the J call TRBJ2-7; possible D gene TRBD2, 5 bases. The V gene lost 5 bases and the J gene lost 2 bases, with 16 bases spanning the gap. CDR3 size: 15 residues. The V gene's germline CDR1 is MNHEY and CDR2 SMNVEV (reference sequence). For the CDR3, the DNA is TGTGCCAGCAGTCCGTTAGCGCAACCCCCCTACGAGCAGTACTTC. Protein sequence: CASSPLAQPPYEQYF.